This T cell receptor beta chain was recovered during a study of blood T cell repertoires in COVID-19. Study as a whole: The origin of the acute and convalescent COVID-19 samples was the United States, Italy and Spain. PBMCs, B-cell-depleted T cells, or T cells were the source of the cDNA or gDNA that made up the material.

Study processing details: For nucleated cells, counts were estimated from reference gene primer amplification. TCRdb's table, derived via immunoSEQ multiplex PCR, lists solely in-frame clones and lacks some. For V, J and clone size, that table is used; D and trimming come from the DNA. The repertoire has 150,000 to 200,000 clones, roughly 84% of them found once; the top ten carry 2.9%. The CDR3 runs 14 residues. CDR1 is SGHNT, CDR2 YYREEE, per germline (reference sequence). The V end was cut by 4 bases, the J end by 6 bases, with 14 bases between. V and J are TRBV5-4 and TRBJ1-5, with a tentative D call TRBD1 (5 bases). Sequencing input: peripheral blood. This clonotype originated in a woman aged 55-70 years with acute or convalescent COVID-19. In DNA, the CDR3 is TGTGCCAGCAGCCCGGGCGGGGACGTTCAGCCCCAGCATTTT. Protein: CASSPGGDVQPQHF.